The 24 T cell receptor beta chains below were found in one sample sequenced in a study of T cells after yellow fever vaccination. MiXCR was run by TCRdb on the 5' RACE reads, yielding one entry per CDR3 protein. The sample shows 300,000 to 400,000 distinct CDR3 sequences, 8.7% of them seen only once. The sequences come from PBMCs, collected on the day of the first yellow fever vaccination. Source of these receptors: a man younger than 30 who received the YFV17D yellow fever vaccine.

The V call is TRBV12-3 or TRBV12-4, the J call TRBJ2-7; 8 bases fit TRBD1. The ends lost 1 base at V and 3 bases at J; junction bases unmatched: 8. The length of the CDR3 is 16 residues. DNA for the CDR3: TGTGCCAGCAGTTTAGAGCAGGGGGCGATCCGCTACGAGCAGTACTTC. This encodes CASSLEQGAIRYEQYF.

This clonotype showed up just a few times. V usage is TRBV3-1 and J usage is TRBJ2-1; 8 nucleotides match TRBD2. Trimming at V came to 0 bases and at J to 5 bases, leaving 3 bases not matched to a gene. Germline CDR1 is LGHDT and CDR2 is YNNKEL (reference sequence). This CDR3 has 15 residues. The CDR3 spells CASSQEAGGHNEQFF. Written as DNA, the CDR3 is TGTGCCAGCAGCCAAGAGGCGGGGGGCCACAATGAGCAGTTCTTC.

This clonotype was seen many times. The CDR3 spells CASSLYSGNTIYF. The CDR3 DNA sequence: TGTGCCAGCAGCCTGTACTCTGGAAACACCATATATTTT. This chain uses TRBV7-2 with TRBJ1-3, with D unclear. The CDR3 is 13 amino acids. CDR1 and CDR2 (germline): SGHTA, FQGNSA. The V end was cut by 5 bases, the J end by 0 bases, with 5 bases between.

This clonotype was seen a few times. V is TRBV19 and J is TRBJ1-2; no firm D call. The CDR3 is 12 residues long. From germline, CDR1 is LNHDA and CDR2 SQIVND (reference sequence). V was cut by 4 bases and J by 4 bases, with 7 bases left in between. The DNA for the CDR3 is TGTGCCAGTAGTAACGACGGCTATGGCTACACCTTC. This translates into CASSNDGYGYTF.

This clonotype was counted between two and nine times. This chain links TRBV5-1 with TRBJ2-5; 8 nucleotides agree with TRBD2. V lost 0 bases and J lost 0; bases outside the gene matches: 4. The CDR3 covers 16 residues. CDR1 and CDR2 (germline): SGHRS, YFSETQ. The CDR3 is CASSLALRGDQETQYF. The DNA for the CDR3 is TGCGCCAGCAGCTTGGCTTTGCGGGGGGACCAAGAGACCCAGTACTTC. Complete variable domain (other parts from reference TRBV5-1 and TRBJ2-5): KAGVTQTPRYLIKTRGQQVTLSCSPISGHRSVSWYQQTPGQGLQFLFEYFSETQRNKGNFPGRFSGRQFSNSRSEMNVSTLELGDSALYLCASSLALRGDQETQYFGPGTRLLVL.

There are many counts of this clonotype. The chain links TRBV11-2 to TRBJ2-7; TRBD2 might be the D (6 bases). Trimming took 6 bases from V and 3 from J, leaving 9 bases between them. Germline V lookup: CDR1 SGHAT, CDR2 FQNNGV. CDR3 length: 12 residues. CDR3 nucleotide sequence: TGTGCCAGCAGTCGGGACTTCTACGAGCAGTACTTC. Encoded protein: CASSRDFYEQYF. Using reference TRBV11-2 and TRBJ2-7 for the parts outside the CDR3, the full variable domain is EAGVAQSPRYKIIEKRQSVAFWCNPISGHATLYWYQQILGQGPKLLIQFQNNGVVDDSQLPKDRFSAERLKGVDSTLKIQPAKLEDSAVYLCASSRDFYEQYFGPGTRLTVT.

The CDR3 DNA reads as TGTGCCAGCAGCTCGAGATCCAGTAACTATGGCTACACCTTC. This translates into CASSSRSSNYGYTF. The chain has TRBV7-9 and TRBJ1-2; unclear D gene. V was clipped by 4 bases and J by 1 base, with 10 bases between them. This CDR3 has 14 amino acids. Germline V CDR1 and CDR2: SEHNR, FQNEAQ (reference sequence).

This clonotype came up many times. The V gene is TRBV6-5, the J gene TRBJ2-1; 11 nucleotides match TRBD1. The junction had 6 bases not matched to a gene; V was cut back by 4 bases and J by 7 bases. The CDR3 has 15 residues. Germline V gene sequence: CDR1 MNHEY, CDR2 SVGAGI. This chain's CDR3 is CASSFRTGGLNEQFF. CDR3 nucleotide sequence: TGTGCCAGCAGTTTCCGGACAGGGGGCTTAAATGAGCAGTTCTTC.

This clonotype appeared a few times. The chain's CDR3 is CSVEVGSNEQFF. CDR3 nucleotides: TGCAGCGTTGAAGTCGGGTCCAATGAGCAGTTCTTC. V is TRBV29-1 and J is TRBJ2-1; D ambiguous. V lost 1 base to trimming and J lost 6 bases, with 7 bases between them. This CDR3 region has 12 residues. The germline CDR1 and CDR2 sequences are SQVTM and ANQGSEA.

The table lists this clonotype with a few counts. The rearrangement joins TRBV7-2 to TRBJ1-3; D is perhaps TRBD1 (5 bases). The germline V and J ends were trimmed by 8 bases and 2 bases, with 19 bases remaining between them. CDR3 size: 16 residues. Germline V gives CDR1 SGHTA, CDR2 FQGNSA. The CDR3 sequence is CASAPSQGKTGNTIYF. The CDR3, as DNA: TGTGCCAGCGCGCCCTCCCAGGGAAAGACTGGAAACACCATATATTTT. The entire variable domain, with the rest obtained from reference TRBV7-2 and TRBJ1-3, is as follows: GAGVSQSPSNKVTEKGKDVELRCDPISGHTALYWYRQSLGQGLEFLIYFQGNSAPDKSGLPSDRFSAERTGGSVSTLTIQRTQQEDSAVYLCASAPSQGKTGNTIYFGEGSWLTVV.

In its sample, this clonotype was seen many times. J is TRBJ2-7 and V is TRBV3-1, with D possibly TRBD1 on 5 matching bases. The germline CDR1 and CDR2 sequences are LGHDT and YNNKEL (reference sequence). This CDR3 is 14 amino acids long. Trimming left V 4 bases short and J 2 bases short, with 12 bases between. CDR3 bases: TGTGCCAGCAGCCCCCTTTTAGGGGCCTACGAGCAGTACTTC. Its protein is CASSPLLGAYEQYF.

This clonotype has a handful of counts. J is TRBJ1-1 and V is TRBV2; TRBD1 matches at 7 bases. CDR1 is SNHLY and CDR2 is FYNNEI in the germline V gene. After removal of 4 bases from V and 3 bases from J, the junction contained 5 bases not matched to a gene. This CDR3 contains 14 residues. DNA for the CDR3: TGTGCCAGCAGTGGGGGGGGGACAGACACTGAAGCTTTCTTT. It specifies CASSGGGTDTEAFF.

In its sample, this clonotype was seen a few times. The chain joins TRBV12-3 or TRBV12-4 to TRBJ2-5; tentatively, D is TRBD1 or TRBD2 (5 bases each). Trimming shortened V by 6 bases and J by 5 bases, and 16 bases separated the two germline ends. This CDR3 has 14 amino acids. The CDR3 bases are TGTGCCAGCAGGATCGACGAGGGGTGGGAGACCCAGTACTTC. This translates into CASRIDEGWETQYF.

CDR3 sequence reads: CASSFAGTGNGNEQFF. In nucleotides, the CDR3 is TGTGCCAGCAGCTTTGCCGGGACAGGGAATGGGAATGAGCAGTTCTTC. V and J are TRBV7-2 and TRBJ2-1, with TRBD1 matching over 9 bases. Germline V CDR1 and CDR2: SGHTA, FQGNSA. Trimming at V came to 3 bases and at J to 7 bases, leaving 10 bases not matched to a gene. The length of the CDR3 is 16 residues. The full variable domain, with the rest looked up from reference TRBV7-2 and TRBJ2-1, is GAGVSQSPSNKVTEKGKDVELRCDPISGHTALYWYRQSLGQGLEFLIYFQGNSAPDKSGLPSDRFSAERTGGSVSTLTIQRTQQEDSAVYLCASSFAGTGNGNEQFFGPGTRLTVL.

This clonotype has only a few counts. The V call is TRBV7-8, the J call TRBJ1-1; maybe TRBD1 (5 bases). The CDR3 contains 12 residues. The germline CDR1 and CDR2 sequences are SGHVS and FQNEAQ. Deletions cut 5 bases from V and 9 bases from J, with 13 bases between. CDR3 DNA: TGTGCCAGCAGCGCTTTTGGGGCGAAAGCTTTCTTT. This sequence encodes CASSAFGAKAFF.

The chain recombines TRBV2 with TRBJ1-4; D unresolved. This CDR3 is built from 12 residues. Looked up from germline, CDR1 is SNHLY and CDR2 is FYNNEI. Trimming pared 2 bases from V and 2 bases from J, leaving 0 bases between. CDR3 sequence reads: CASSETNEKLFF. The CDR3 coding sequence is TGTGCCAGCAGTGAAACTAATGAAAAACTGTTTTTT.

The rearrangement links TRBV7-8 to TRBJ1-5; D gene unclear. Germline CDR1 is SGHVS and CDR2 is FQNEAQ. This CDR3 spans 15 amino acids. Between the trimmed V and J ends, which lost 5 bases and 4 bases, there was a span of 15 bases. CDR3 nucleotide sequence: TGTGCCAGCAGCCCTTCGGGTCCGGGGAATCAGCCCCAGCATTTT. Its protein is CASSPSGPGNQPQHF.

This clonotype was counted at least ten times. The chain is built from TRBV18 and TRBJ2-5; TRBD1 matches at 7 bases. The CDR3 is 14 amino acids. The junction had 7 bases not matched to a gene; V was cut back by 6 bases and J by 3 bases. Germline V gene lookup returns CDR1 KGHSH and CDR2 LQKENI. The CDR3: CASSLLGTEETQYF. The CDR3, as DNA: TGTGCCAGCTCCCTCCTCGGGACAGAAGAGACCCAGTACTTC.

This clonotype has ten or more counts. V is TRBV20-1 and J is TRBJ1-1; D not resolved. Deletions cut 6 bases from V and 7 bases from J, with 12 bases between. The CDR3 is 11 amino acids. Per the germline V gene, CDR1 is DFQATT and CDR2 is SNEGSKA (reference sequence). Here the CDR3 reads CSARELNEAFF. The CDR3 bases are TGCAGTGCCCGAGAACTTAATGAAGCTTTCTTT.

This chain links TRBV4-3 with TRBJ2-3; TRBD2 aligns across 10 bases. With V trimmed by 4 bases and J by 4 bases, 8 bases remained unmatched. This CDR3 region has 16 residues. In germline, CDR1 is LGHNA, CDR2 YSLEER. CDR3 coding DNA: TGCGCCAGCAGCCCAGGACTAGCGGACCACCCAGATACGCAGTATTTT. This encodes CASSPGLADHPDTQYF.

This chain uses TRBV5-1 with TRBJ2-2; 7 bases are a match to TRBD1. The CDR3 sequence is 15 residues long. In germline, CDR1 is SGHRS, CDR2 YFSETQ. Trimming removed 3 bases from V and 3 bases from J; junction bases left unmatched: 5. This CDR3 reads CASSWGTVHTGELFF. The DNA for the CDR3 is TGCGCCAGCAGCTGGGGGACAGTACACACCGGGGAGCTGTTTTTT. Full variable domain (rest looked up from reference TRBV5-1 and TRBJ2-2): KAGVTQTPRYLIKTRGQQVTLSCSPISGHRSVSWYQQTPGQGLQFLFEYFSETQRNKGNFPGRFSGRQFSNSRSEMNVSTLELGDSALYLCASSWGTVHTGELFFGEGSRLTVL.

This rearrangement joins TRBV19 to TRBJ2-4; D is undetermined. CDR3 size: 13 residues. The V gene's germline CDR1 is LNHDA and CDR2 SQIVND (reference sequence). V lost 7 bases to trimming and J lost 9 bases, with 16 bases between them. The CDR3 coding sequence is TGTGCCAGTACCCCCCCGGCAGGCGCCATTCAGTACTTC. It encodes CASTPPAGAIQYF.

This clonotype was counted only a few times. This sequence joins TRBV2 and TRBJ2-2; either TRBD1 or TRBD2 may supply D (5 bases each). The CDR3 is 14 residues long. With 7 bases removed from V and 0 bases from J, the gap between germline ends came to 9 bases. Germline CDR1 SNHLY, CDR2 FYNNEI. The CDR3 sequence: CASKQDSNTGELFF. In nucleotides, the CDR3 is TGTGCCAGCAAACAGGACTCGAACACCGGGGAGCTGTTTTTT.

J is TRBJ1-5 and V is TRBV20-1; weak D call: TRBD1 (5 bases). CDR3 length: 13 residues. Germline V gene lookup returns CDR1 DFQATT and CDR2 SNEGSKA (reference sequence). The V gene lost 7 bases and the J gene lost 9 bases, with 19 bases spanning the gap. CDR3: CSVRSGASRPQHF. Written as DNA, the CDR3 is TGCAGTGTTCGGAGCGGGGCGAGCCGGCCCCAGCATTTT.